The 25 T cell receptor beta chains below all came from one sample that was sequenced in a study of cytotoxic CD8 clonotypes in ibrutinib-treated CLL (dated by TCRdb to the early 2020s). Libraries were constructed by the immunoSEQ multiplex PCR assay. Here the immuneACCESS table is served through TCRdb, limited to in-frame sequences with V and J called. Missing clones are a known gap in these copies; in checked studies unresolved V genes cover under half, and the rest lacks a known reason. Within this sample are 160,000 or so clones, with approximately 77% of them counted one time only. The ten top clones hold around 2% of the sample. In light of the paper, this sample's time point label describes: approximately eleven months on ibrutinib. Sequencing was performed on PBMCs, taken after 12 months of ibrutinib treatment. The receptors come from a human donor with chronic lymphocytic leukemia.

The V gene is TRBV11-2, the J gene TRBJ1-3, with 7 bases matching TRBD1. CDR1 and CDR2 (germline): SGHAT, FQNNGV. V shed 7 bases, J shed 0 bases, and the junction held 15 bases outside the gene matches. The CDR3 extends over 18 amino acids. CDR3 residues: CASNVIGQGGISGNTIYF. CDR3 DNA sequence: TGTGCCAGCAACGTTATTGGGCAGGGGGGGATCTCTGGAAACACCATATATTTT.

The genes are TRBV18 and TRBJ2-5; no clear D gene. There are 17 residues in the CDR3. With 3 bases removed from V and 0 bases from J, the gap between germline ends came to 17 bases. Germline CDR1 KGHSH, CDR2 LQKENI. CDR3 loop: CASSPQRRFDNQETQYF. CDR3 DNA sequence: TGTGCCAGCTCACCGCAAAGACGGTTCGACAACCAAGAGACCCAGTACTTC. The whole variable domain, filled in from reference TRBV18 and TRBJ2-5, reads NAGVMQNPRHLVRRRGQEARLRCSPMKGHSHVYWYRQLPEEGLKFMVYLQKENIIDESGMPKERFSAEFPKEGPSILRIQQVVRGDSAAYFCASSPQRRFDNQETQYFGPGTRLLVL.

This chain connects TRBV6-1 to TRBJ2-2; D gene ambiguous. This CDR3 has 13 residues. Germline lookup yields CDR1 MNHNS and CDR2 SASEGT. Trimming cost V 8 bases and J 7 bases, with 14 bases left between them. CDR3 DNA sequence: TGTGCCAGCTCGCTAGAGGCCAGCGGGGAGCTGTTTTTT. Translation: CASSLEASGELFF.

The V gene is TRBV28, the J gene TRBJ1-5; D unresolved. In germline, CDR1 is MDHEN, CDR2 SYDVKM. Trimming removed 6 bases from V and 5 bases from J, with 8 bases in between. The CDR3 spans 12 residues. The CDR3 loop is CASRETDQPQHF. CDR3 nucleotide sequence: TGTGCCAGCAGGGAGACGGATCAGCCCCAGCATTTT.

This chain links TRBV30 with TRBJ1-5; 11 nucleotides align to TRBD1. The germline V gene encodes CDR1 GTSNPN and CDR2 SVGIG (reference sequence). The length of the CDR3 is 16 residues. V lost 0 bases, J lost 6 bases, and 7 bases stayed unmatched. This chain's CDR3 is CAWSVYRDRGSQPQHF. CDR3 bases: TGTGCCTGGAGTGTCTACCGGGACAGGGGGTCTCAGCCCCAGCATTTT.

CDR3 loop: CASSRGGRSSYEQYF. Here the CDR3 DNA reads TGTGCCAGCAGCCGGGGGGGGCGGTCCTCCTACGAGCAGTACTTC. The chain carries TRBV5-6 and TRBJ2-7; 8 bases align to TRBD2. The germline V gene encodes CDR1 SGHDT and CDR2 YYEEEE. After removal of 4 bases from V and 0 bases from J, the junction contained 6 bases not matched to a gene. This CDR3 has 15 amino acids.

V usage is TRBV28 and J usage is TRBJ2-5; 7 positions agree with TRBD1. Germline-derived CDR1 and CDR2 are MDHEN and SYDVKM. The CDR3 is made up of 11 amino acids. V lost 6 bases, J lost 9 bases, and 4 bases stayed unmatched. CDR3 coding DNA: TGTGCCAGCAGAATGACAGGGTCCCAGTACTTC. Translating it yields CASRMTGSQYF.

The chain uses TRBV9 and TRBJ2-7; 9 bases align to TRBD1. Germline V gene data show CDR1 as SGDLS and CDR2 as YYNGEE. The CDR3 sequence is 16 residues long. With 3 bases clipped from V and 1 base from J, the junction kept 8 bases outside the gene matches. The CDR3 protein is CASSAMWDRASYEQYF. The CDR3 bases are TGTGCCAGCAGCGCAATGTGGGACAGGGCTTCCTACGAGCAGTACTTC.

The chain combines TRBV28 with TRBJ1-3, with no clear D. The V end was cut by 0 bases, the J end by 4 bases, with 7 bases between. Germline CDR1 and CDR2: MDHEN and SYDVKM. The CDR3 runs 14 residues. CDR3 residues: CASSLWGSGNTIYF. The CDR3 region has the DNA TGTGCCAGCAGTTTATGGGGGTCCGGAAACACCATATATTTT. Full variable domain (missing parts from reference TRBV28 and TRBJ1-3): DVKVTQSSRYLVKRTGEKVFLECVQDMDHENMFWYRQDPGLGLRLIYFSYDVKMKEKGDIPEGYSVSREKKERFSLILESASTNQTSMYLCASSLWGSGNTIYFGEGSWLTVV.

The genes are TRBV18 and TRBJ2-7; the match to TRBD2 covers 13 bases. This CDR3 has 21 residues. Trimming removed 3 bases from V and 5 bases from J; junction bases left unmatched: 22. Germline CDR1 KGHSH, CDR2 LQKENI. The CDR3: CASSPGGEGDRTSGSSHEQYF. Written as DNA, the CDR3 is TGTGCCAGCTCACCGGGAGGAGAGGGGGACCGGACTAGCGGGAGTTCCCACGAGCAGTACTTC.

V and J are TRBV19 and TRBJ2-3, with D perhaps TRBD2 (5 bases). Trimming removed 5 bases at V and 4 bases at J, with 7 bases between. CDR1 LNHDA and CDR2 SQIVND come from the germline V gene (reference sequence). The CDR3 sequence is 12 residues long. CDR3 coding DNA: TGTGCCAGTAGTCGGGGTGCAGATACGCAGTATTTT. Its protein product is CASSRGADTQYF. The variable domain in full, with the rest retrieved from reference TRBV19 and TRBJ2-3, is DGGITQSPKYLFRKEGQNVTLSCEQNLNHDAMYWYRQDPGQGLRLIYYSQIVNDFQKGDIAEGYSVSREKKESFPLTVTSAQKNPTAFYLCASSRGADTQYFGPGTRLTVL.

V usage is TRBV6-5 and J usage is TRBJ1-1, with D perhaps matching TRBD1 (5 bases). Germline CDR1 reads MNHEY; CDR2 reads SVGAGI. The germline V and J ends were trimmed by 6 bases and 8 bases, with 19 bases remaining between them. The CDR3 is 14 residues long. The CDR3 DNA reads TGTGCCAGCAGGGGGGGGACGGTGATAGCCGAAGCTTTCTTT. Translation: CASRGGTVIAEAFF.

The chain is built from TRBV29-1 and TRBJ2-1; D tentatively reads TRBD1 or TRBD2 (6 bases each). Germline CDR1 reads SQVTM; CDR2 reads ANQGSEA. This CDR3 spans 14 amino acids. Trimming stripped 6 bases from V and 9 bases from J, with 21 bases between. This CDR3 reads CSVSRDTWRGEQFF. CDR3 coding DNA: TGCAGCGTATCCAGGGACACCTGGCGGGGTGAGCAGTTCTTC.

V is TRBV18 and J is TRBJ1-1, with D uncertain. This CDR3 is 14 amino acids long. With 0 bases removed from V and 5 bases from J, the gap between germline ends came to 10 bases. Per germline, CDR1 KGHSH and CDR2 LQKENI. This CDR3 reads CASSPPQVTTEAFF. In nucleotides, the CDR3 is TGTGCCAGCTCACCACCGCAGGTAACGACTGAAGCTTTCTTT. The full variable domain, completed using reference TRBV18 and TRBJ1-1, is NAGVMQNPRHLVRRRGQEARLRCSPMKGHSHVYWYRQLPEEGLKFMVYLQKENIIDESGMPKERFSAEFPKEGPSILRIQQVVRGDSAAYFCASSPPQVTTEAFFGQGTRLTVV.

V gene TRBV4-1 combines with J gene TRBJ2-5; possibly TRBD1 or TRBD2 for D (5 bases each). V lost 3 bases, J lost 5 bases, and 19 bases lay in between. CDR1 MGHRA and CDR2 YSYEKL come from the germline V gene. CDR3 size: 16 residues. The CDR3 bases are TGCGCCAGCAGCCAGCCCGGGACCAATGCCCGGGAGACCCAGTACTTC. This translates into CASSQPGTNARETQYF.

The chain employs TRBV7-8 and TRBJ2-5; a weak D match, TRBD2 (6 bases). The CDR3 runs 13 residues. V was pared by 5 bases and J by 5 bases, with 12 bases between. Germline V gene sequence: CDR1 SGHVS, CDR2 FQNEAQ. Here the CDR3 DNA reads TGTGCCAGCAGCCCTGGGAGGCTGGAGACCCAGTACTTC. Amino acids: CASSPGRLETQYF.

In its sample, this clone was seen a few times. This chain connects TRBV19 to TRBJ1-5; 7 bases agree with TRBD1. The CDR3 is made up of 15 amino acids. Trimming removed 5 bases from V and 5 bases from J; junction bases left unmatched: 9. CDR1 and CDR2 from the germline V gene are LNHDA and SQIVND (reference sequence). The CDR3 here is CASSSDRAVYQPQHF. DNA of the CDR3: TGTGCCAGTAGTTCCGACAGGGCTGTTTATCAGCCCCAGCATTTT.

The rearrangement uses TRBV9 and TRBJ1-5; D gene ambiguous. The CDR3 contains 15 residues. The V gene lost 2 bases and the J gene lost 0 bases, with 9 bases spanning the gap. The germline CDR1 and CDR2 sequences are SGDLS and YYNGEE. In DNA, the CDR3 is TGTGCCAGCAGCGTGGCCGGGGATAGCAATCAGCCCCAGCATTTT. It translates to CASSVAGDSNQPQHF.

The chain employs TRBV18 and TRBJ2-3; weak D call: TRBD2 (6 bases). V lost 3 bases and J lost 2, with 12 bases in between. The CDR3 totals 15 residues. CDR1 KGHSH and CDR2 LQKENI come from the germline V gene. In DNA form, the CDR3 reads TGTGCCAGCTCACCGGACTACCTTACCACAGATACGCAGTATTTT. Translated: CASSPDYLTTDTQYF.

The chain couples TRBV28 to TRBJ1-5, with TRBD1 matching over 7 bases. The trim removed 3 bases at V and 7 bases at J, leaving 9 bases unmatched. CDR3 length: 15 amino acids. Germline-derived CDR1 and CDR2 are MDHEN and SYDVKM. The CDR3, as DNA: TGTGCCAGCAGTTTCGGCGACAGGGAGGGACAGCCCCAGCATTTT. It codes for CASSFGDREGQPQHF.

The gene calls are TRBV6-6 and TRBJ2-7; weak D call: TRBD1 (5 bases). CDR3 length: 11 amino acids. Trimming took off 0 bases at V and 10 bases at J, with 7 bases between the two ends. Germline CDR1 is MNHNY and CDR2 is SVGAGI (reference sequence). CDR3 sequence reads: CASSYSDKQYF. In DNA form, the CDR3 reads TGTGCCAGCAGTTACTCGGACAAACAGTACTTC.

The genes are TRBV5-1 and TRBJ2-5; 7 bases fit TRBD1. The CDR3 is 15 amino acids. The V gene's germline CDR1 is SGHRS and CDR2 YFSETQ. Trimming removed 3 bases from V and 5 bases from J; junction bases left unmatched: 10. CDR3: CASSSLGGKGETQYF. CDR3 DNA: TGCGCCAGCAGCTCCTTAGGGGGCAAAGGGGAGACCCAGTACTTC.

The rearrangement links TRBV7-9 to TRBJ2-7; 8 positions match TRBD2. Germline loops: CDR1 SEHNR, CDR2 FQNEAQ (reference sequence). The CDR3 has 15 residues. V gave up 2 bases and J gave up 1 base; unmatched junction bases: 4. CDR3 loop: CASSLSGTRSYEQYF. The CDR3 DNA reads as TGTGCCAGCAGCTTATCGGGGACTAGATCCTACGAGCAGTACTTC. The variable domain in full, with the rest retrieved from reference TRBV7-9 and TRBJ2-7, is DTGVSQNPRHKITKRGQNVTFRCDPISEHNRLYWYRQTLGQGPEFLTYFQNEAQLEKSRLLSDRFSAERPKGSFSTLEIQRTEQGDSAMYLCASSLSGTRSYEQYFGPGTRLTVT.

V usage is TRBV28 and J usage is TRBJ2-7; D gene uncertain. Trimming pared 3 bases from V and 2 bases from J, leaving 11 bases between. CDR1 is MDHEN, CDR2 SYDVKM, per germline. The length of the CDR3 is 14 residues. The CDR3 sequence: CASSFYRRPYEQYF. CDR3 in DNA: TGTGCCAGCAGTTTTTATAGAAGACCCTACGAGCAGTACTTC.

The genes are TRBV28 and TRBJ2-7; D ambiguous. Germline V lookup: CDR1 MDHEN, CDR2 SYDVKM. Trimming took off 2 bases at V and 1 base at J, with 15 bases between the two ends. The CDR3 has 16 amino acids. The CDR3 coding sequence is TGTGCCAGCAGTTTAACTGAGGTTGGCGCGTCCTACGAGCAGTACTTC. It yields the protein CASSLTEVGASYEQYF. Supplemented by reference TRBV28 and TRBJ2-7, the full variable domain reads DVKVTQSSRYLVKRTGEKVFLECVQDMDHENMFWYRQDPGLGLRLIYFSYDVKMKEKGDIPEGYSVSREKKERFSLILESASTNQTSMYLCASSLTEVGASYEQYFGPGTRLTVT.